Listed below are T cell receptor beta chains from one sample, sequenced in a study of T cells expressing NK-cell markers. TCRdb processed the 5' RACE reads again and assigns one entry to each CDR3 protein, with no DNA. The sample has about 260,000 distinct CDR3 sequences. Sequences were obtained from blood T cells: a sorted CD56 or NKG2C T cell subset, CD4+ or CD8+ T cells, or bulk PBMC T cells (not recorded which). The source is a woman between 18 and 75 years old in good health. CDR3s include the opening cysteine and the closing phenylalanine or tryptophan. The order of the fields is V gene, CDR3 length, J gene, CDR3 protein.

V gene: TRBV20-1; CDR3 length: 17; J gene: TRBJ1-6; CDR3 protein: CSARVTWAGARNSPLHF
V gene: TRBV7-8; CDR3 length: 14; J gene: TRBJ2-5; CDR3 protein: CASSFGTGTETQYF
V gene: TRBV5-1; CDR3 length: 13; J gene: TRBJ2-5; CDR3 protein: CASSYQGQETQYF
V gene: TRBV24-1; CDR3 length: 13; J gene: TRBJ2-3; CDR3 protein: CATSDQVVDTQYF
V gene: TRBV20-1; CDR3 length: 15; J gene: TRBJ1-4; CDR3 protein: CSARLFQGLGEKLFF
V gene: TRBV3-1; CDR3 length: 15; J gene: TRBJ1-4; CDR3 protein: CASSQRAGAGEKLFF
V gene: TRBV28; CDR3 length: 15; J gene: TRBJ2-4; CDR3 protein: CASSPSGPRGNIQYF
V gene: TRBV5-1; CDR3 length: 13; J gene: TRBJ1-4; CDR3 protein: CASSLSGVGKLFF
V gene: TRBV6-2/TRBV6-3; CDR3 length: 14; J gene: TRBJ2-1; CDR3 protein: CASSYSAVYNEQFF
V gene: TRBV4-2; CDR3 length: 16; J gene: TRBJ2-5; CDR3 protein: CASSQEGAGARETQYF
V gene: TRBV29-1; CDR3 length: 12; J gene: TRBJ2-5; CDR3 protein: CSVEVAEETQYF
V gene: TRBV7-2; CDR3 length: 12; J gene: TRBJ2-5; CDR3 protein: CASSMPQETQYF
V gene: TRBV3-1; CDR3 length: 15; J gene: TRBJ2-3; CDR3 protein: CASSHSPVSTDTQYF
V gene: TRBV4-1; CDR3 length: 15; J gene: TRBJ1-1; CDR3 protein: CASAQKGGSNTEAFF